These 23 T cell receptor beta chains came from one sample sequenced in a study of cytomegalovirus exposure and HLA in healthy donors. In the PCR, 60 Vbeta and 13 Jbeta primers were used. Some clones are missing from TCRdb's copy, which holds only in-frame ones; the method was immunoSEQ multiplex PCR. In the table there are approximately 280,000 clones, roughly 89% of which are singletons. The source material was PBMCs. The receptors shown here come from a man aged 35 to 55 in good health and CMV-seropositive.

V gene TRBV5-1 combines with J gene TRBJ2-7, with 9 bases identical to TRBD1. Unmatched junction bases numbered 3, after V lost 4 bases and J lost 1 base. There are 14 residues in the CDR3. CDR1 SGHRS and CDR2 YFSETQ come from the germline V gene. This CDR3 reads CASSGTGRSYEQYF. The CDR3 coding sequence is TGCGCCAGCAGCGGGACAGGGCGATCCTACGAGCAGTACTTC.

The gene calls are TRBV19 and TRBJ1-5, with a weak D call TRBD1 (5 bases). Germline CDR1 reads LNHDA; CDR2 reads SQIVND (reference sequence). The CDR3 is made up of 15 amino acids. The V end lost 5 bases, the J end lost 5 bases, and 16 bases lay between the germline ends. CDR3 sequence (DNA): TGTGCCAGTAGTGACCGGGGACTTGGGGATCAGCCCCAGCATTTT. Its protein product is CASSDRGLGDQPQHF. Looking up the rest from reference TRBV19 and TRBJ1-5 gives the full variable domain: DGGITQSPKYLFRKEGQNVTLSCEQNLNHDAMYWYRQDPGQGLRLIYYSQIVNDFQKGDIAEGYSVSREKKESFPLTVTSAQKNPTAFYLCASSDRGLGDQPQHFGDGTRLSIL.

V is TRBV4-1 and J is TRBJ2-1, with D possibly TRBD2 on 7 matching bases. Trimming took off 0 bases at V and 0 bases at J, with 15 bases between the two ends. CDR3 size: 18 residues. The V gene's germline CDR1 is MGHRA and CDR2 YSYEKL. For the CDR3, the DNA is TGCGCCAGCAGCCAAGATTCGGAGGGGGGGCCCTCCTACAATGAGCAGTTCTTC. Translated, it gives CASSQDSEGGPSYNEQFF.

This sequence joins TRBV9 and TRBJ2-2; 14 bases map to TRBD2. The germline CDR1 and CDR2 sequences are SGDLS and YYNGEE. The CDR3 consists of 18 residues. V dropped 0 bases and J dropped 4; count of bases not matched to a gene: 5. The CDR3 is CASSVDPTSGRATGELFF. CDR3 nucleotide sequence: TGTGCCAGCAGCGTAGACCCGACTAGCGGGAGGGCCACCGGGGAGCTGTTTTTT. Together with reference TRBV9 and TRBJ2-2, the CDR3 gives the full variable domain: DSGVTQTPKHLITATGQRVTLRCSPRSGDLSVYWYQQSLDQGLQFLIQYYNGEERAKGNILERFSAQQFPDLHSELNLSSLELGDSALYFCASSVDPTSGRATGELFFGEGSRLTVL.

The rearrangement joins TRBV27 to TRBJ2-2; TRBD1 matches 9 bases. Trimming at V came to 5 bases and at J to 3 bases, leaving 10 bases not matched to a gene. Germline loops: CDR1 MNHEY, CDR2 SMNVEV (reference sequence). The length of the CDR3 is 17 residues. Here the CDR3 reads CASSRYPRDRDTGELFF. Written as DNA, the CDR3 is TGTGCCAGCAGTCGCTACCCCCGGGACAGGGACACCGGGGAGCTGTTTTTT.

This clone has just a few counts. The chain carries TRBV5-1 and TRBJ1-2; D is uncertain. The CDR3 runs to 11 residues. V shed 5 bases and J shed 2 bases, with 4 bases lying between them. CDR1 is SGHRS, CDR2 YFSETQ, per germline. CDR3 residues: CASRLNYGYTF. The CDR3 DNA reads TGCGCCAGCAGGTTAAACTATGGCTACACCTTC.

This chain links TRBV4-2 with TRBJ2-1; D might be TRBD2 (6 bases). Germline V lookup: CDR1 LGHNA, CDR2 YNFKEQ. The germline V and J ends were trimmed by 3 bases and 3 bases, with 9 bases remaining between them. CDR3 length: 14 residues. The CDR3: CASSQGTLYNEQFF. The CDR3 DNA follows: TGTGCCAGCAGCCAGGGGACTCTCTACAATGAGCAGTTCTTC.

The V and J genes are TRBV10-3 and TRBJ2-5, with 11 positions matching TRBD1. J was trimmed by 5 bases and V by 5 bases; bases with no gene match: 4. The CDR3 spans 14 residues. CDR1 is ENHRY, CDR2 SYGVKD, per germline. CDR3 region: CAISSDRGQETQYF. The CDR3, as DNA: TGTGCCATCAGTTCGGACAGGGGGCAGGAGACCCAGTACTTC.

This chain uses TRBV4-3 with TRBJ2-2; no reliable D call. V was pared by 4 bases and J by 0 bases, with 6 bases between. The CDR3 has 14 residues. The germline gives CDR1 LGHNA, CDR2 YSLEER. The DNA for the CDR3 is TGCGCCAGCAGCCCCTTGTCGAACACCGGGGAGCTGTTTTTT. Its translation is CASSPLSNTGELFF.

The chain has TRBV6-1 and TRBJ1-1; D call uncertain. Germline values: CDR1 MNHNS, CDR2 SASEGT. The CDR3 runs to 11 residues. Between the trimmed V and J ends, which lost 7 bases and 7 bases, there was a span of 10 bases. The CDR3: CASTTYLEAFF. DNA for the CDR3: TGTGCCAGCACCACATACCTTGAAGCTTTCTTT.

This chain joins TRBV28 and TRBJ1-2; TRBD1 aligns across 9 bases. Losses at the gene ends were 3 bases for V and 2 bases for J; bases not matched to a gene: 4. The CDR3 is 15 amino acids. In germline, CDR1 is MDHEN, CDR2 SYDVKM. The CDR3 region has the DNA TGTGCCAGCAGTTTGGAAGGACAGGGGAACTATGGCTACACCTTC. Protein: CASSLEGQGNYGYTF.

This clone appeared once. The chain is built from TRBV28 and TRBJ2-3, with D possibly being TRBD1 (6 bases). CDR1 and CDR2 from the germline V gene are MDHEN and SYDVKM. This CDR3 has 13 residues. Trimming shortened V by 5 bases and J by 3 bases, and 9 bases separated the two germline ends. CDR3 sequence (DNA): TGTGCCAGCAGTAGAACAGGGACAGATACGCAGTATTTT. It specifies CASSRTGTDTQYF.

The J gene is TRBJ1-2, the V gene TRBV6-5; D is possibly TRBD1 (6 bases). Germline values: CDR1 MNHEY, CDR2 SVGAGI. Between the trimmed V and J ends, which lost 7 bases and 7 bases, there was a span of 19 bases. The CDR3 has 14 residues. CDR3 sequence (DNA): TGTGCCAGCACCTACGAAGGGGGGGCGGGTGGCTACACCTTC. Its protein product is CASTYEGGAGGYTF.

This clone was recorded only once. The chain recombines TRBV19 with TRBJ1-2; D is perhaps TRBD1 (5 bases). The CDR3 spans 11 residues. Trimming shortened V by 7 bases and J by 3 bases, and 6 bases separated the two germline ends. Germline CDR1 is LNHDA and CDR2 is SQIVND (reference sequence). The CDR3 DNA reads TGTGCCAGTATGGGGCACTATGGCTACACCTTC. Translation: CASMGHYGYTF.

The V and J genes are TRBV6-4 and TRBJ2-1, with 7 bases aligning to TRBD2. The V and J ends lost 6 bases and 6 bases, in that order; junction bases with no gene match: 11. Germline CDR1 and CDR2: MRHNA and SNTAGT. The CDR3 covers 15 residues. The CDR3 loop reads CASRPRESVGNEQFF. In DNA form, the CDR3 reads TGTGCCAGCAGACCGCGGGAGTCTGTTGGCAATGAGCAGTTCTTC.

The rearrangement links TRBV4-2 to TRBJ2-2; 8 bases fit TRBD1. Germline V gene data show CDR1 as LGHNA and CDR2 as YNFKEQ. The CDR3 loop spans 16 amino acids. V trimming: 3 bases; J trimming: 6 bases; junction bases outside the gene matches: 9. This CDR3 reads CASSQGGQGAAGELFF. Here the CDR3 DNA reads TGTGCCAGCAGCCAGGGCGGGCAGGGGGCTGCCGGGGAGCTGTTTTTT.

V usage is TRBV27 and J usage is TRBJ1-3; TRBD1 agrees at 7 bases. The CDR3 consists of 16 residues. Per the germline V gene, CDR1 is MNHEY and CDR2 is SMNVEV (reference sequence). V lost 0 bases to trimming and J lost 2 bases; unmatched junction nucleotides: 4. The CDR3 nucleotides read TGTGCCAGCAGTTTATCGGGTACAGGGGCTGGAAACACCATATATTTT. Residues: CASSLSGTGAGNTIYF.

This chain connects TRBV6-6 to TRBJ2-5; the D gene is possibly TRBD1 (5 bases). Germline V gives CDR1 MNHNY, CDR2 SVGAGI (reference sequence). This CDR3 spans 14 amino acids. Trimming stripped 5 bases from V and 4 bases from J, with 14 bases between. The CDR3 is CASSQSTDRETQYF. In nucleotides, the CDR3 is TGTGCCAGCAGTCAAAGCACAGACAGAGAGACCCAGTACTTC.

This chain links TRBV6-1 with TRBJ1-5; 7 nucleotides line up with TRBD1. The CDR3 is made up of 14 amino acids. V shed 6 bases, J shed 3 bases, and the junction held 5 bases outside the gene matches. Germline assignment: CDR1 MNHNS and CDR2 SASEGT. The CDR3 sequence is CASSPDRVNQPQHF. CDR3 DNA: TGTGCCAGCAGCCCAGACAGGGTCAATCAGCCCCAGCATTTT.

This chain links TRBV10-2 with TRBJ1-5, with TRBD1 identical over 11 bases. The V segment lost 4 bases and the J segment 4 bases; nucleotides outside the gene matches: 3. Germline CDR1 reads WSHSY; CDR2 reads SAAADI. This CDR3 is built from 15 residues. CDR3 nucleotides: TGCGCCAGCAGTGGGACAGGGGGCGCGAATCAGCCCCAGCATTTT. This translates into CASSGTGGANQPQHF.

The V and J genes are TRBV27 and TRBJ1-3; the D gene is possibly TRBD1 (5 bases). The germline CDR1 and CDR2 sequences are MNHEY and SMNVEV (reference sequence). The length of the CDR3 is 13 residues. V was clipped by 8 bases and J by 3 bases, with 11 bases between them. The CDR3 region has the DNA TGTGCCAGCGGAGACAGTTATGGAAACACCATATATTTT. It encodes CASGDSYGNTIYF.

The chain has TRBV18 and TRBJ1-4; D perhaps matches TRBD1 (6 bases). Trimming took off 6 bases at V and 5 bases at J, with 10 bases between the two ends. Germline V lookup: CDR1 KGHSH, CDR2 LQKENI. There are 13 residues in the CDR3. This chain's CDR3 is CASSPDRNEKLFF. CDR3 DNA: TGTGCCAGCTCCCCTGACAGGAATGAAAAACTGTTTTTT.

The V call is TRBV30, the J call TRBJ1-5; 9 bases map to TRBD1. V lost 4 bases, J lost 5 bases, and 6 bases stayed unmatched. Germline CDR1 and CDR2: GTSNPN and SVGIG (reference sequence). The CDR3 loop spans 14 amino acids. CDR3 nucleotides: TGTGCCTGGAATAGGGACAGGGACCATCAGCCCCAGCATTTT. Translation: CAWNRDRDHQPQHF.